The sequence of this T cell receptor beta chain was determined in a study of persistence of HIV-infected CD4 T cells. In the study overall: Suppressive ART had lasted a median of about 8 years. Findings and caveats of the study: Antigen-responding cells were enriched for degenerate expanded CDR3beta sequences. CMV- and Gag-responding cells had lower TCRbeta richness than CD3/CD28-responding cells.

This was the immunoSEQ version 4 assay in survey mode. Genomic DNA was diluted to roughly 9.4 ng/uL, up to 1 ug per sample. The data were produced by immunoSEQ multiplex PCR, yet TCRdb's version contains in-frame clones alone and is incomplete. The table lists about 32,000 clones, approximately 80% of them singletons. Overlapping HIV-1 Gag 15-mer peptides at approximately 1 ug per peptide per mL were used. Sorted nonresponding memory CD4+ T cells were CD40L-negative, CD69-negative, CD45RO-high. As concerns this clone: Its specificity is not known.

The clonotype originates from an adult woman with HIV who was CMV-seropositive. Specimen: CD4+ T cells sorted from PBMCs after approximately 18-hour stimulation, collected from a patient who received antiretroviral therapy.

The chain's CDR3 is CASGGQGAQPQHF. CDR3 in DNA: TGTGCCAGCGGCGGACAGGGGGCTCAGCCCCAGCATTTT. V usage is TRBV7-9 and J usage is TRBJ1-5; 11 bases match TRBD1. This CDR3 has 13 amino acids. V lost 8 bases and J lost 6; bases outside the gene matches: 3. CDR1 is SEHNR, CDR2 FQNEAQ, per germline (reference sequence).